The 25 T cell receptor beta chains listed next were all sequenced from one sample in a study of blood T cells in healthy people across ages. Next came a second PCR, run for about 6 to 12 cycles, which used a sample-barcoded 5' primer along with a J-beta primer mix. TCRdb analysed the 5' RACE reads with MiXCR anew, one entry per CDR3 protein. Here the sample spans about 760,000 distinct CDR3 sequences, approximately 25% being singletons. Another study also made use of these data, one on T cells of mothers and their children.

The sequenced sample consisted of blood. These receptors came from a boy aged 5-17 years in good health.

This clonotype showed up just a few times. V gene TRBV6-1 combines with J gene TRBJ2-4; weak D call: TRBD2 (6 bases). This CDR3 comprises 14 residues. CDR1 is MNHNS, CDR2 SASEGT, per germline. Trimming shortened V by 6 bases and J by 0 bases, and 9 bases separated the two germline ends. The CDR3 is CASSGSLAKNIQYF. Here the CDR3 DNA reads TGTGCCAGCAGCGGGAGCTTAGCCAAAAACATTCAGTACTTC.

The V call is TRBV28, the J call TRBJ2-1; D call uncertain. Germline CDR1 and CDR2: MDHEN and SYDVKM. This CDR3 is built from 15 residues. Trimming cost V 3 bases and J 1 base, with 10 bases left between them. Here the CDR3 reads CASSFPVKSYNEQFF. Written as DNA, the CDR3 is TGTGCCAGCAGTTTCCCCGTTAAGTCCTACAATGAGCAGTTCTTC.

The chain carries TRBV7-9 and TRBJ2-5; D uncertain. CDR1 and CDR2 (germline): SEHNR, FQNEAQ (reference sequence). The V end lost 3 bases, the J end lost 4 bases, and 15 bases lay between the germline ends. The CDR3 runs 15 residues. CDR3 sequence: CASSFGPSRGETQYF. In DNA, the CDR3 is TGTGCCAGCAGCTTTGGACCCTCAAGAGGAGAGACCCAGTACTTC.

The CDR3 sequence is CASGGGGIGETQYF. The DNA of the CDR3 is TGTGCTAGTGGTGGCGGCGGGATTGGGGAGACCCAGTACTTC. The rearrangement links TRBV12-5 to TRBJ2-5; D is possibly TRBD2 (6 bases). The CDR3 has 14 residues. The V end lost 5 bases, the J end lost 5 bases, and 15 bases lay between the germline ends. Germline V gene data show CDR1 as LGHNT and CDR2 as FRNRAP. Together with reference TRBV12-5 and TRBJ2-5, the CDR3 gives the full variable domain: DARVTQTPRHKVTEMGQEVTMRCQPILGHNTVFWYRQTMMQGLELLAYFRNRAPLDDSGMPKDRFSAEMPDATLATLKIQPSEPRDSAVYFCASGGGGIGETQYFGPGTRLLVL.

The CDR3 DNA follows: TGCAGCGTTACCGCCGGGACAGCCACAGATACGCAGTATTTT. Translation: CSVTAGTATDTQYF. The rearrangement uses TRBV29-1 and TRBJ2-3, with 7 bases that match TRBD1. The junction had 7 bases not matched to a gene; V was cut back by 5 bases and J by 2 bases. The length of the CDR3 is 14 residues. From germline, CDR1 is SQVTM and CDR2 ANQGSEA.

J is TRBJ2-2 and V is TRBV12-5; tentative D call: TRBD1 (6 bases). V lost 3 bases, J lost 1 base, and 21 bases lay in between. Germline V gene lookup returns CDR1 LGHNT and CDR2 FRNRAP. There are 19 residues in the CDR3. The CDR3 nucleotides read TGTGCTAGTGGTTTAGTTCCCGAGATTGGACAGATGAACACCGGGGAGCTGTTTTTT. It is translated as CASGLVPEIGQMNTGELFF.

In its sample, this clonotype was seen a few times. V usage is TRBV10-3 and J usage is TRBJ2-5; D tentatively reads TRBD1 or TRBD2 (5 bases each). CDR1 and CDR2 (germline): ENHRY, SYGVKD. With 4 bases removed from V and 0 bases from J, the gap between germline ends came to 12 bases. The CDR3 is made up of 15 amino acids. The CDR3 here is CAISVVPGHQETQYF. The CDR3 DNA reads TGTGCCATCAGTGTGGTACCGGGACACCAAGAGACCCAGTACTTC.

Only a few counts were recorded for this clonotype. J is TRBJ2-5 and V is TRBV11-2; maybe TRBD2 (5 bases). The DNA matches TRBJ2-1 better at its end, which makes the J call doubtful. CDR1 is SGHAT, CDR2 FQNNGV, per germline. This CDR3 spans 14 amino acids. The CDR3 protein is CASSLVGRVDEQFF. The DNA of the CDR3 is TGTGCCAGCAGCTTAGTTGGGAGAGTGGATGAGCAGTTCTTC.

A few counts support this clonotype. The V and J genes are TRBV20-1 and TRBJ2-1; 8 bases agree with TRBD2. V shed 6 bases, J shed 0 bases, and the junction held 7 bases outside the gene matches. The CDR3 is 15 amino acids. Per the germline V gene, CDR1 is DFQATT and CDR2 is SNEGSKA (reference sequence). The CDR3 sequence is CSAPIAGSSYNEQFF. In DNA, the CDR3 is TGCAGTGCCCCAATAGCGGGAAGCTCCTACAATGAGCAGTTCTTC.

The rearrangement uses TRBV29-1 and TRBJ2-7; TRBD1 matches at 7 bases. The germline V gene encodes CDR1 SQVTM and CDR2 ANQGSEA. This CDR3 region has 13 residues. Losses at the gene ends were 5 bases for V and 3 bases for J; bases not matched to a gene: 7. The CDR3: CSVPGQTIYEQYF. Written as DNA, the CDR3 is TGCAGCGTTCCGGGACAGACTATCTACGAGCAGTACTTC.

The CDR3 region has the DNA TGTGCCAGCAAGGGGACAGGGGCCTACGAGCAGTACTTC. Its translation is CASKGTGAYEQYF. The genes are TRBV28 and TRBJ2-5; 10 nucleotides line up with TRBD1. The J call is doubtful: the DNA matches TRBJ2-7 better. Germline CDR1 reads MDHEN; CDR2 reads SYDVKM. The CDR3 consists of 13 residues.

This clonotype was detected a few times. V usage is TRBV29-1 and J usage is TRBJ2-3; tentative D call: TRBD1 (5 bases). Between the trimmed V and J ends, which lost 4 bases and 1 base, there was a span of 12 bases. CDR1 SQVTM and CDR2 ANQGSEA come from the germline V gene. The CDR3 covers 14 residues. The CDR3 here is CSVGPGARTDTQYF. DNA of the CDR3: TGCAGCGTTGGACCTGGGGCCCGCACAGATACGCAGTATTTT.

On this clonotype itself: This CDR3 fails to terminate in the conserved phenylalanine or tryptophan, so it likely reflects a read error. The chain couples TRBV5-1 to TRBJ1-5; 10 bases align to TRBD1. Germline-derived CDR1 and CDR2 are SGHRS and YFSETQ. Losses at the gene ends were 4 bases for V and 3 bases for J; bases not matched to a gene: 7. CDR3 length: 16 amino acids. The CDR3 protein is CASSLGQGGLNQPQHL. The CDR3 coding sequence is TGCGCCAGCAGCCTAGGACAGGGGGGGCTCAATCAGCCCCAGCATCTT.

This clonotype was counted only a few times. The rearrangement links TRBV5-1 to TRBJ2-3; 12 bases are a match to TRBD2. Germline CDR1 SGHRS, CDR2 YFSETQ. Trimming removed 4 bases from V and 2 bases from J; junction bases left unmatched: 2. This CDR3 is built from 15 residues. DNA for the CDR3: TGCGCCAGCAGCCGGACTAGCGGGACCACAGATACGCAGTATTTT. Protein product: CASSRTSGTTDTQYF.

This clonotype occurred a few times. This chain joins TRBV4-1 and TRBJ2-7; D not certain. The germline gives CDR1 MGHRA, CDR2 YSYEKL. This CDR3 has 14 residues. Trimming removed 5 bases at V and 0 bases at J, with 11 bases between. This CDR3 reads CASSYRASSYEQYF. CDR3 nucleotides: TGCGCCAGCAGCTATAGGGCGAGCTCCTACGAGCAGTACTTC.

The chain is built from TRBV4-2 and TRBJ2-3, with D perhaps TRBD1 (5 bases). The germline V gene has CDR1 LGHNA and CDR2 YNFKEQ. The CDR3 sequence is 16 residues long. Trimming stripped 0 bases from V and 3 bases from J, with 13 bases between. Here the CDR3 DNA reads TGTGCCAGCAGCCAAGATGGGCAGGGTGAGACAGATACGCAGTATTTT. This gives the protein CASSQDGQGETDTQYF.

The V and J genes are TRBV15 and TRBJ1-2; no clear D. This CDR3 has 15 amino acids. Trimming left V 4 bases short and J 3 bases short, with 15 bases between. Per the germline V gene, CDR1 is LNHNV and CDR2 is YYDKDF (reference sequence). The CDR3 loop reads CATSMSGVGYYGYTF. For the CDR3, the DNA is TGTGCCACCAGCATGAGTGGGGTCGGCTACTATGGCTACACCTTC.

This clonotype was found a few times. V and J are TRBV20-1 and TRBJ1-1; D uncertain. The CDR3 covers 14 residues. Germline loops: CDR1 DFQATT, CDR2 SNEGSKA (reference sequence). V lost 0 bases and J 4 bases, leaving 12 bases between the germline ends. The chain's CDR3 is CSARDPEESTEAFF. The CDR3 nucleotides read TGCAGTGCTAGAGATCCGGAGGAGAGCACTGAAGCTTTCTTT.

V and J are TRBV27 and TRBJ2-4; 12 nucleotides match TRBD2. Germline V gives CDR1 MNHEY, CDR2 SMNVEV (reference sequence). V lost 7 bases and J lost 6; bases outside the gene matches: 7. The CDR3 is 15 amino acids. The CDR3 DNA reads as TGTGCCAGCACGAGCACTAGCGGGAGGTCAAACATTCAGTACTTC. Protein sequence: CASTSTSGRSNIQYF.

The chain is built from TRBV20-1 and TRBJ2-2; D not certain. This CDR3 is 13 amino acids long. Germline V CDR1 and CDR2: DFQATT, SNEGSKA (reference sequence). Trimming shortened V by 3 bases and J by 3 bases, and 8 bases separated the two germline ends. The CDR3 region is CSARRGDTGELFF. CDR3 nucleotide sequence: TGCAGTGCTAGGCGAGGCGACACCGGGGAGCTGTTTTTT.

This clonotype was recorded a few times. The genes are TRBV19 and TRBJ2-5, with 11 bases matching TRBD1. CDR3 length: 14 amino acids. The J segment lost 11 bases and the V segment lost 5 bases, leaving 10 bases of the junction unmatched. The V gene's germline CDR1 is LNHDA and CDR2 SQIVND (reference sequence). The CDR3 loop is CASSPGQGVGEQYF. CDR3 sequence (DNA): TGTGCCAGTAGTCCGGGACAGGGGGTTGGGGAGCAGTACTTC.

The chain recombines TRBV29-1 with TRBJ2-5, with D maybe TRBD1 (8 bases). V dropped 5 bases and J dropped 5 bases, with 18 bases sitting between them. The CDR3 is made up of 14 amino acids. CDR1 SQVTM and CDR2 ANQGSEA come from the germline V gene. CDR3 sequence: CSVSTGGAGETQYF. DNA of the CDR3: TGCAGCGTTTCCACAGGGGGGGCGGGTGAGACCCAGTACTTC.

The chain couples TRBV28 to TRBJ2-5, with 8 bases that match TRBD2. Germline V lookup: CDR1 MDHEN, CDR2 SYDVKM. J gave up 0 bases and V 8 bases, and 8 bases lay outside the gene matches. This CDR3 spans 15 amino acids. The CDR3 sequence is CASLKLADNQETQYF. Here the CDR3 DNA reads TGTGCCAGCCTTAAACTAGCGGACAACCAAGAGACCCAGTACTTC.

The chain couples TRBV20-1 to TRBJ2-1; tentative D call: TRBD2 (5 bases). Trimming pared 5 bases from V and 9 bases from J, leaving 11 bases between. Germline V gene lookup returns CDR1 DFQATT and CDR2 SNEGSKA (reference sequence). The CDR3 is 11 residues long. In DNA form, the CDR3 reads TGCAGTGCTCGGTCGAGCGGTGAGCAGTTCTTC. Amino acid sequence: CSARSSGEQFF.

The chain is built from TRBV4-1 and TRBJ1-3; 8 nucleotides line up with TRBD1. Germline CDR1 reads MGHRA; CDR2 reads YSYEKL. The CDR3 contains 20 residues. The ends lost 0 bases at V and 0 bases at J; junction bases unmatched: 13. In nucleotides, the CDR3 is TGCGCCAGCAGCCAAGAAATGGGCGGGACAGGTGACCTCTCTGGAAACACCATATATTTT. Protein sequence: CASSQEMGGTGDLSGNTIYF.